This T cell receptor (beta chain) was identified during a study of blood T cell repertoires in COVID-19. Study in general: Collection of acute and convalescent COVID-19 samples took place in the United States, Italy and Spain.

Unmatched junction bases numbered 8, after V lost 8 bases and J lost 7 bases. This CDR3 comprises 13 residues. Germline CDR1 and CDR2: MDHEN and SYDVKM. Study processing details: Researchers report that nucleated cell counts were estimated from reference gene primer amplification. Method: immunoSEQ multiplex PCR; TCRdb's copy keeps in-frame clones and lacks some. The V and J calls and clone size come from that table; D and trimming were worked out from the DNA. Of some 400,000 clones listed, more than 75% are singletons. Sequencing was done on a sample of peripheral blood. This receptor was taken from a woman aged 55-69 years with COVID-19, enrolled during active disease. The V gene is TRBV28, the J gene TRBJ2-5; 9 bases match TRBD2. The chain's CDR3 is CASLAGTRGTQYF. The CDR3 bases are TGTGCCAGCCTAGCGGGGACTCGGGGGACCCAGTACTTC.